These 20 T cell receptor beta chains were all obtained from the same sample, sequenced in a study of control samples from healthy donors and cancer patients. Measured with immunoSEQ multiplex PCR; TCRdb has only the in-frame clones, and not every one. The sample consists of about 160,000 clones, roughly 93% of them appearing once. The material sequenced was blood. The origin of the receptors is an older woman in good health.

V gene TRBV9 combines with J gene TRBJ2-7; D ambiguous. Germline V gene sequence: CDR1 SGDLS, CDR2 YYNGEE. V lost 0 bases, J lost 4 bases, and 8 bases lay in between. The CDR3 has 13 amino acids. CDR3 sequence (DNA): TGTGCCAGCAGCGTAGATTTAGGGTACGAGCAGTACTTC. This encodes CASSVDLGYEQYF.

Concerning this clone itself: One end of the junction fails to match germline, which may point to a read error. The gene calls are TRBV3-1 (or the pseudogene TRBV3-2) and TRBJ2-4; TRBD2 aligns across 12 bases. This CDR3 has 18 residues. CDR1 is LGHDT, CDR2 YNNKEL, per germline (reference sequence). The CDR3 DNA follows: TGTGCCGGCAGCCAAGTGACTAGCGGGGGTCTAGCCAAAAACATTCAGTACTTC. This codes for CAGSQVTSGGLAKNIQYF.

V usage is TRBV7-2 and J usage is TRBJ1-6; no firm D call. Deletions cut 5 bases from V and 5 bases from J, with 16 bases between. Looked up from germline, CDR1 is SGHTA and CDR2 is FQGNSA. This CDR3 spans 16 amino acids. As DNA, the CDR3 is TGTGCCAGCAGCGAAACCGGCAGGAAAAATAATTCACCCCTCCACTTT. This encodes CASSETGRKNNSPLHF.

The V call is TRBV12-3 or TRBV12-4, the J call TRBJ1-2; D is uncertain. V was cut by 1 base and J by 7 bases, with 10 bases left in between. This CDR3 spans 13 amino acids. For the CDR3, the DNA is TGTGCCAGCAGTTTAGATAACGAGGGTGGCTACACCTTC. It translates to CASSLDNEGGYTF.

CDR3 in DNA: TGTGCCAGCAGATATACGGGGTGGGGCAATCAGCCCCAGCATTTT. Translating gives CASRYTGWGNQPQHF. The genes are TRBV27 and TRBJ1-5; no definite D call. Germline lookup yields CDR1 MNHEY and CDR2 SMNVEV (reference sequence). Trimming stripped 6 bases from V and 2 bases from J, with 14 bases between. The CDR3 is 15 residues long.

This sequence joins TRBV30 and TRBJ2-3; TRBD2 matches 10 bases. Germline assignment: CDR1 GTSNPN and CDR2 SVGIG (reference sequence). V was pared by 5 bases and J by 3 bases, with 11 bases of the junction left unmatched. This CDR3 is 16 amino acids long. The CDR3 here is CAWDLAGGSPTDTQYF. For the CDR3, the DNA is TGTGCCTGGGACTTAGCGGGGGGATCACCTACAGATACGCAGTATTTT.

The chain has TRBV6-2 or TRBV6-3 and TRBJ1-1; no definite D call. The germline V gene has CDR1 MNHEY and CDR2 SVGEGT. The CDR3 sequence is 15 residues long. The V gene lost 2 bases and the J gene lost 0 bases, with 10 bases spanning the gap. This CDR3 reads CASSYPGRMNTEAFF. CDR3 DNA: TGTGCCAGCAGTTACCCCGGCAGAATGAACACTGAAGCTTTCTTT.

The chain couples TRBV12-3 or TRBV12-4 to TRBJ1-6, with D unresolved. The CDR3 spans 12 residues. The ends were cut back, 3 bases at V and 13 bases at J, with 10 bases in the middle. The CDR3, as DNA: TGTGCCAGCAGTTTCGAACAGAAGCCCCTCCACTTT. Its protein product is CASSFEQKPLHF.

This clone turned up a few times. This sequence joins TRBV7-2 and TRBJ1-2, with D uncertain. V lost 1 base to trimming and J lost 8 bases, with 11 bases between them. Per germline, CDR1 SGHTA and CDR2 FQGNSA. The CDR3 totals 13 residues. The CDR3 DNA reads TGTGCCAGCAGCTTAGTCGGGTTTGGGGGCTACACCTTC. It yields the protein CASSLVGFGGYTF.

CDR3 region: CASSLWPGNTIYF. The CDR3 nucleotides are TGTGCCAGCAGCTTGTGGCCTGGAAACACCATATATTTT. The rearrangement links TRBV5-6 to TRBJ1-3; D gene uncertain. CDR1 is SGHDT and CDR2 is YYEEEE in the germline V gene. The V end lost 1 base, the J end lost 2 bases, and 4 bases lay between the germline ends. The CDR3 extends over 13 amino acids.

The chain joins TRBV27 to TRBJ1-6; D is uncertain. The CDR3 covers 15 residues. CDR1 and CDR2 from the germline V gene are MNHEY and SMNVEV (reference sequence). V lost 6 bases, J lost 8 bases, and 17 bases lay in between. The CDR3 protein is CASSPVRGSDSPLHF. The CDR3 nucleotides are TGTGCCAGCAGCCCCGTGCGGGGTTCGGATTCACCCCTCCACTTT.

This chain uses TRBV15 with TRBJ1-1; D remains unclear. Germline V CDR1 and CDR2: LNHNV, YYDKDF (reference sequence). Trimming stripped 1 base from V and 6 bases from J, with 6 bases between. The CDR3 runs 12 residues. CDR3 in DNA: TGTGCCACCAGCAGAGCTCCTTCTGAAGCTTTCTTT. It encodes CATSRAPSEAFF.

V and J are TRBV18 and TRBJ2-7, with TRBD1 identical over 9 bases. CDR3 size: 15 residues. V was clipped by 4 bases and J by 1 base; unmatched bases: 5. The germline V gene encodes CDR1 KGHSH and CDR2 LQKENI. The CDR3 DNA reads as TGTGCCAGCTCACACGGACAGGGGAGTTCCTACGAGCAGTACTTC. Protein product: CASSHGQGSSYEQYF.

This rearrangement joins TRBV13 to TRBJ1-1; D call uncertain. The germline V gene encodes CDR1 PRHDT and CDR2 FYEKMQ (reference sequence). V lost 4 bases, J lost 6 bases, and 6 bases lay in between. This CDR3 contains 11 residues. CDR3 residues: CASSWVAEAFF. CDR3 sequence (DNA): TGTGCCAGCAGCTGGGTGGCTGAAGCTTTCTTT.

J is TRBJ1-5 and V is TRBV7-8; D remains unclear. Trimming shortened V by 5 bases and J by 4 bases, and 9 bases separated the two germline ends. Per the germline V gene, CDR1 is SGHVS and CDR2 is FQNEAQ. The CDR3 has 13 amino acids. The CDR3 region is CASSPGRNQPQHF. The DNA for the CDR3 is TGTGCCAGCAGCCCGGGCCGGAATCAGCCCCAGCATTTT.

J is TRBJ1-5 and V is TRBV6-6; D remains ambiguous. The germline CDR1 and CDR2 sequences are MNHNY and SVGAGI (reference sequence). Trimming shortened V by 6 bases and J by 0 bases, and 12 bases separated the two germline ends. The CDR3 is 15 residues long. The CDR3 here is CASSQLPGSNQPQHF. In DNA, the CDR3 is TGTGCCAGCAGCCAACTACCAGGTAGCAATCAGCCCCAGCATTTT.

The chain recombines TRBV5-8 with TRBJ2-3; 13 bases match TRBD2. Per the germline V gene, CDR1 is SGHTS and CDR2 is YDEGEE. J lost 1 base, V lost 5 bases, and 4 bases had no gene match. CDR3 length equals 16 residues. The CDR3 DNA reads TGTGCCAGCAGTTTCGGACTAGCGGGGGGCACAGATACGCAGTATTTT. This translates into CASSFGLAGGTDTQYF.

This chain joins TRBV30 and TRBJ1-3; D unresolved. CDR1 is GTSNPN, CDR2 SVGIG, per germline (reference sequence). V lost 1 base to trimming and J lost 5 bases, with 6 bases between them. This CDR3 region has 12 residues. CDR3: CAWSEGRNTIYF. The CDR3 DNA is TGTGCCTGGAGTGAGGGCAGAAACACCATATATTTT.

The chain links TRBV18 to TRBJ2-5, with 9 positions matching TRBD2. Trimming at V came to 3 bases and at J to 3 bases, leaving 2 bases not matched to a gene. Looked up from germline, CDR1 is KGHSH and CDR2 is LQKENI. This CDR3 spans 14 amino acids. The CDR3 loop is CASSPRLAEETQYF. CDR3 bases: TGTGCCAGCTCACCGCGACTAGCGGAAGAGACCCAGTACTTC.

CDR3 sequence reads: CASSLGEVRESTEAFF. CDR3 DNA sequence: TGTGCCAGCAGCCTTGGGGAGGTCCGGGAGAGCACTGAAGCTTTCTTT. The J gene is TRBJ1-1, the V gene TRBV5-5; no clear D gene. Germline CDR1 reads SGHKS; CDR2 reads YYEKEE (reference sequence). The ends were cut back, 4 bases at V and 4 bases at J, with 20 bases in the middle. CDR3 size: 16 residues.